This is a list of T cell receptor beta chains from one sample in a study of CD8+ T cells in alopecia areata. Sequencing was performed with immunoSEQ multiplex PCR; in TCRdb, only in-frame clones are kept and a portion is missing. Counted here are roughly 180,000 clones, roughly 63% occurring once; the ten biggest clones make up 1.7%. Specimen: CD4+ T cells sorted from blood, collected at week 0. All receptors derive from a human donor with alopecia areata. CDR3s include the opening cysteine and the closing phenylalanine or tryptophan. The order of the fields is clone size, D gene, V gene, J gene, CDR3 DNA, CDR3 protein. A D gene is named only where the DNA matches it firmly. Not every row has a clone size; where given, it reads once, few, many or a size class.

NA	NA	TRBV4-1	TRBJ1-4	TGCGCCAGCAGCCAAGATCGATATTCAGGGGAAAAACTGTTTTTT	CASSQDRYSGEKLFF
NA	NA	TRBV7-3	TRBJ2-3	TGTGCCAGCAGCTTAAAAGGCACAGATACGCAGTATTTT	CASSLKGTDTQYF
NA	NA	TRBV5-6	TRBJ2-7	TGTGCCAGCAGCTCCGGGACTGAGCAGTACTTC	CASSSGTEQYF
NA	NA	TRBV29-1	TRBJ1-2	TGCAGCGTTTGGGCGGTGGATGGCTACACCTTC	CSVWAVDGYTF
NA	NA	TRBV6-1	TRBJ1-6	TGTGCCAGCAGCGACAGAACTAATTCACCCCTCCACTTT	CASSDRTNSPLHF
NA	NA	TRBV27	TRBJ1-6	TGTGCCAGCAGTTTATCGCCAACGGGATCACCCCTCCACTTT	CASSLSPTGSPLHF
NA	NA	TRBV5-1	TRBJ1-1	TGCGCCAGCCGTCAGGAGGTGAACACTGAAGCTTTCTTT	CASRQEVNTEAFF
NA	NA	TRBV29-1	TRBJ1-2	TGCAGCGTTGATGCCCAGGGAGGAGGCAATGGCTACACCTTC	CSVDAQGGGNGYTF
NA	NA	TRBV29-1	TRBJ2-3	TGCAGCGTTGATGGGGGAACCCGCACAGATACGCAGTATTTT	CSVDGGTRTDTQYF
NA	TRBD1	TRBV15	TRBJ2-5	TGTGCCACCAGCACACGCGTGACAGGGGGAGAGACCCAGTACTTC	CATSTRVTGGETQYF
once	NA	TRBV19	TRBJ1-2	TGTGCCAGTAATTCCCAGGGACACTATGGCTACACCTTC	CASNSQGHYGYTF
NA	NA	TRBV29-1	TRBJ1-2	TGCAGCGTTGAAGACTCAAAGGACTATGGCTACACCTTC	CSVEDSKDYGYTF
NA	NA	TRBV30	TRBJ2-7	TGTGCCTGGGGCCTCTCCTACGAGCAGTACTTC	CAWGLSYEQYF
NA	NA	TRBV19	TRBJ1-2	TGTGCCAGTAGTATTTCGGGAAGGGGCTACACCTTC	CASSISGRGYTF
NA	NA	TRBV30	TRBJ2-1	TGTGCCTGGAGTTTTGGTGGAAAGGAGCAGTTCTTC	CAWSFGGKEQFF
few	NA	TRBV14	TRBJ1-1	TGTGCCAGCAGCCAAGATTTGGGAACTGAAGCTTTCTTT	CASSQDLGTEAFF
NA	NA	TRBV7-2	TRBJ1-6	TGTGCCAGCAGCTTAGCGATTGGGGAAGGTCTTAATTCACCCCTCCACTTT	CASSLAIGEGLNSPLHF
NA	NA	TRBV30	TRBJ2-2	TGTGCCTGGAGACCAACTCAGGGTTCCGGGGAGCTGTTTTTT	CAWRPTQGSGELFF
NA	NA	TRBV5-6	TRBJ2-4	TGTGCCAGCAGCCCGGGACACGCCAAAAACATTCAGTACTTC	CASSPGHAKNIQYF
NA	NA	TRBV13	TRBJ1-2	TGTGCCAGCAGCCCGATTGGACAGACTTACTATGGCTACACCTTC	CASSPIGQTYYGYTF
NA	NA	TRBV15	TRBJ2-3	TGTGCCACCAGCAGAGACCCTACTACCGCAGATACGCAGTATTTT	CATSRDPTTADTQYF
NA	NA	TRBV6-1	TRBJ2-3	TGTGCCAGCAGTGAATCGGCTAGCTATACGCAGTATTTT	CASSESASYTQYF
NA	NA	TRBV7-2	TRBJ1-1	TGTGCCAGCAGCTGGGGACGGGGGAACACTGAAGCTTTCTTT	CASSWGRGNTEAFF
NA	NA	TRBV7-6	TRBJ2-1	TGTGCCAGCAGCTTGATAGTTAGCTCCTACAATGAGCAGTTCTTC	CASSLIVSSYNEQFF
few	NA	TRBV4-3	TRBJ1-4	TGCGCCAGCAGCCAAGATCTTGGGCAGGGTAATGAAAAACTGTTTTTT	CASSQDLGQGNEKLFF
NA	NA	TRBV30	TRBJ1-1	TGTGCCTGGAGTGTTGGGGGGCTGGGGGCTTTCTTT	CAWSVGGLGAFF
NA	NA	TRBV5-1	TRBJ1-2	TGCGCCAGCAGCTTGGAGGCAGCCTTAGGCTACACCTTC	CASSLEAALGYTF
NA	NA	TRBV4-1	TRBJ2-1	TGCGCCAGCAGCCACGACCTAGGTCCGGGGGAGAATGAGCAGTTCTTC	CASSHDLGPGENEQFF
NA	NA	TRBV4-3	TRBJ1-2	TGCGCCAGCAGCCAAGATTCGGCAGGGTCTTCGGGCTACACCTTC	CASSQDSAGSSGYTF
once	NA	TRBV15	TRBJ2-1	TGTGCCACCAGCAGGAGCGGGCGGGCCGATGAGCAGTTCTTC	CATSRSGRADEQFF
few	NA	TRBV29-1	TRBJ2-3	TGCAGCGTTCGACAGGACCCCACAGATACGCAGTATTTT	CSVRQDPTDTQYF
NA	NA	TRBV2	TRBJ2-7	TGTGCCAGCAGTGAAAGCCAGGTTCTTCAATACGAGCAGTACTTC	CASSESQVLQYEQYF
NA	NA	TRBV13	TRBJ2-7	TGTGCCAGCAGCCACTCAGGAGGGGTGCGAGAGCAGTACTTC	CASSHSGGVREQYF
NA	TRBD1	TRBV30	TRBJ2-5	TGTGCCTGGAGTACCGGGACAGTTCAAGAGACCCAGTACTTC	CAWSTGTVQETQYF
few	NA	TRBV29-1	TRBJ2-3	TGCAGCGTTGAAGATGGATTTTCAGATACGCAGTATTTT	CSVEDGFSDTQYF
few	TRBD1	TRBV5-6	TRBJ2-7	TGTGCCAGCAGCCTCCAGAGCTGGACAGGGACGTCTTACGAGCAGTACTTC	CASSLQSWTGTSYEQYF
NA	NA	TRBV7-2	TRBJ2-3	TGTGCCAGCAGCTTAGCATTTAGGGGCAGCACTAGCACAGATACGCAGTATTTT	CASSLAFRGSTSTDTQYF
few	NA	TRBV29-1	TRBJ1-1	TGCAGCGTTGAAGTCCAGGGGCGCTTCGCTGAAGCTTTCTTT	CSVEVQGRFAEAFF
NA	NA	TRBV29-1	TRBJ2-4	TGCAGCGCAGGATCCCAGGGTAACCAAAACATTCAGTACTTC	CSAGSQGNQNIQYF
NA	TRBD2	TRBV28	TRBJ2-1	TGTGCCAGCAGTCCGTCGGAAGGCGGGGGGTTGTACAATGAGCAGTTCTTC	CASSPSEGGGLYNEQFF
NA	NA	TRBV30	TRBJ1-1	TGTGCCTGGAGTGTACGGGGGGAATATTCAGCTTTCTTT	CAWSVRGEYSAFF
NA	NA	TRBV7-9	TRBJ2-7	TGTGCCAGCAGCTTAGGTCTCCCGGAGCAGTACTTC	CASSLGLPEQYF
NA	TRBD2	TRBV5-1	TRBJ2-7	TGCGCCAGCAGCTGGGGACTAGCGGAAAAATCCTACGAGCAGTACTTC	CASSWGLAEKSYEQYF
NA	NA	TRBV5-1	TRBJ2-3	TGCGCCAGCAGCACCGGCGGCTCCAACACAGATACGCAGTATTTT	CASSTGGSNTDTQYF
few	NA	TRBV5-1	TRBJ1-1	TGCGCCAGCAGCTTGGAGGGTGGAGCCTCGAACACTGAAGCTTTCTTT	CASSLEGGASNTEAFF
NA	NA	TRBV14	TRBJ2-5	TGTGCCAGCAGCCAAGACCTCTCGAGGGGGCAAGAGACCCAGTACTTC	CASSQDLSRGQETQYF
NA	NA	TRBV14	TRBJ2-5	TGTGCCAGCAGCCAAATTCGCGGGATAGGGGAGACCCAGTACTTC	CASSQIRGIGETQYF
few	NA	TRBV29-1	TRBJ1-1	TGCAGCGTGGACGGGAGCCTACACACTGAAGCTTTCTTT	CSVDGSLHTEAFF
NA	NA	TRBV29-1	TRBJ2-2	TGCAGCGTTTCGCGAGCCGGGGAGCTGTTTTTT	CSVSRAGELFF
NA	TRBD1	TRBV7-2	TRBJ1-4	TGTGCCAGCAGCCGACAGGGGGGAAATGAAAAACTGTTTTTT	CASSRQGGNEKLFF
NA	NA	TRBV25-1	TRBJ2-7	TGTGCCAGCAGTGAGGCAGGGGCGCGCTACGAGCAGTACTTC	CASSEAGARYEQYF